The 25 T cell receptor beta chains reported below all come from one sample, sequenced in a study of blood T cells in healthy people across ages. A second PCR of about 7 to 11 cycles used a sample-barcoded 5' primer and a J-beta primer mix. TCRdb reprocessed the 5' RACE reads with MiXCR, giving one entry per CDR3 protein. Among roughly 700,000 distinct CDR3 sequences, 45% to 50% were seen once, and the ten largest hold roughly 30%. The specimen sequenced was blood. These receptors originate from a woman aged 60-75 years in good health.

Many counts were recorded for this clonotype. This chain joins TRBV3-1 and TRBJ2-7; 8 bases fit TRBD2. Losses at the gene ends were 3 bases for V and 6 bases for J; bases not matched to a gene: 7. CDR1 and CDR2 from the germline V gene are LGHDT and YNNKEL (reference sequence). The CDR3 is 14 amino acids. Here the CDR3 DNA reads TGTGCCAGCAGCCAGTCCCCGGGGGGGACCGAGCAGTACTTC. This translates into CASSQSPGGTEQYF.

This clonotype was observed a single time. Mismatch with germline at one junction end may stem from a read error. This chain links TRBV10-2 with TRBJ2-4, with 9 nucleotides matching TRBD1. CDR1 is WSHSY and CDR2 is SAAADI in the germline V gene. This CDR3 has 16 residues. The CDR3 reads CASSAGTGIAKNIQYF. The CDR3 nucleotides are TGCGCCAGCAGTGCCGGGACAGGGATAGCCAAAAACATCCAGTACTTC.

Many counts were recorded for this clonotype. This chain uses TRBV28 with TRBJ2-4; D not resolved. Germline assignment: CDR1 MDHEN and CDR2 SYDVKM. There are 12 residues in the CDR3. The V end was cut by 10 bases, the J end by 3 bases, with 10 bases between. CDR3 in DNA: TGTGCCACCACCCCACACAAAAACATTCAGTACTTC. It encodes CATTPHKNIQYF.

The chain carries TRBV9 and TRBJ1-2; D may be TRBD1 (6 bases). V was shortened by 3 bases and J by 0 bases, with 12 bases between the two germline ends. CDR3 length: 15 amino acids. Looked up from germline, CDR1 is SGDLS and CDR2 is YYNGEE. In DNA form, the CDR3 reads TGTGCCAGCAGCGGAGGGGGGGGAGCTAACTATGGCTACACCTTC. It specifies CASSGGGGANYGYTF.

CDR3 loop: CASSITGARGDDTQYF. CDR3 bases: TGTGCCAGCAGCATTACAGGGGCGCGGGGTGATGATACGCAGTATTTT. The chain couples TRBV7-2 to TRBJ2-3; maybe TRBD1 (7 bases). CDR1 SGHTA and CDR2 FQGNSA come from the germline V gene. The CDR3 is made up of 16 amino acids. V shed 5 bases and J shed 6 bases, with 21 bases lying between them.

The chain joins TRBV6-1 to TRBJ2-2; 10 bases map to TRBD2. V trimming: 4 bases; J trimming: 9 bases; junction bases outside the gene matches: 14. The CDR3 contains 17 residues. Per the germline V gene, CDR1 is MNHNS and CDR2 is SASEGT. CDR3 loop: CASSGGQREGLHRELFF. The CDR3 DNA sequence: TGTGCCAGCAGTGGGGGCCAGCGGGAGGGACTACACCGGGAGCTGTTTTTT.

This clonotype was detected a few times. CDR3 amino acids: CASSPASGNYEQYF. In DNA form, the CDR3 reads TGTGCCAGCAGCCCCGCTAGCGGGAACTACGAGCAGTACTTC. V and J are TRBV7-2 and TRBJ2-7; 9 positions agree with TRBD2. Germline lookup yields CDR1 SGHTA and CDR2 FQGNSA. The CDR3 loop spans 14 amino acids. J lost 3 bases, V lost 5 bases, and 5 bases had no gene match. Complete variable domain (other parts from reference TRBV7-2 and TRBJ2-7): GAGVSQSPSNKVTEKGKDVELRCDPISGHTALYWYRQSLGQGLEFLIYFQGNSAPDKSGLPSDRFSAERTGGSVSTLTIQRTQQEDSAVYLCASSPASGNYEQYFGPGTRLTVT.

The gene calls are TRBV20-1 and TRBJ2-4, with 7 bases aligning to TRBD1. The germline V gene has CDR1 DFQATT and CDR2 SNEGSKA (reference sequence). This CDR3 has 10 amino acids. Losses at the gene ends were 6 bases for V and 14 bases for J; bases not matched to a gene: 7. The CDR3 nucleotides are TGCAGTGCCGCCGACAGGGCGGAGTACTTC. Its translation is CSAADRAEYF.

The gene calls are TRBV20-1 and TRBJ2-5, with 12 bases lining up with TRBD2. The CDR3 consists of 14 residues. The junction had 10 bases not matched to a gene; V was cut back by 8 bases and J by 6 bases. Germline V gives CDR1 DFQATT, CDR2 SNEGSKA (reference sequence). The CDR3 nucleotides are TGCAGTTCGCCTAGCGGGGGGGCCTCTCAGACCCAGTACTTC. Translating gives CSSPSGGASQTQYF.

CDR3 loop: CATSDPSEGLADTQYF. The CDR3 nucleotides read TGTGCCACCAGTGATCCCTCCGAAGGGCTTGCAGATACGCAGTATTTT. This chain joins TRBV24-1 and TRBJ2-3; D is undetermined. V lost 3 bases and J 4 bases, leaving 16 bases between the germline ends. Germline V gene data show CDR1 as KGHDR and CDR2 as SFDVKD. This CDR3 has 16 amino acids.

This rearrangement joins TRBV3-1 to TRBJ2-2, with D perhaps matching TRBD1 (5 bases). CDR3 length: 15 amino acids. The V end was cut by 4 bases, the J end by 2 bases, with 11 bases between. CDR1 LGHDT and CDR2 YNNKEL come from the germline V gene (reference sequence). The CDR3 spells CASSPSDRNTGELFF. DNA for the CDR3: TGTGCCAGCAGCCCATCCGACAGAAACACCGGGGAGCTGTTTTTT.

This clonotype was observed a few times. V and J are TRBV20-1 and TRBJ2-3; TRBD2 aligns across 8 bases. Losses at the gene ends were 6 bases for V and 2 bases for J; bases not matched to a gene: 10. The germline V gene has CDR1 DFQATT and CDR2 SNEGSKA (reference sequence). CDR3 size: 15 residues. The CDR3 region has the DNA TGCAGTGCGCCCGAGGTAGCGGGGAACACAGATACGCAGTATTTT. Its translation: CSAPEVAGNTDTQYF.

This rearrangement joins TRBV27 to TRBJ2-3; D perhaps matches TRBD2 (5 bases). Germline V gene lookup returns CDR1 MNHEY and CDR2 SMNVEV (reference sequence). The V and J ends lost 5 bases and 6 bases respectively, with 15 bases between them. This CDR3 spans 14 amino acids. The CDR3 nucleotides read TGTGCCAGCAGTACTAGAAGAGGGCCCGATACGCAGTATTTT. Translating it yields CASSTRRGPDTQYF.

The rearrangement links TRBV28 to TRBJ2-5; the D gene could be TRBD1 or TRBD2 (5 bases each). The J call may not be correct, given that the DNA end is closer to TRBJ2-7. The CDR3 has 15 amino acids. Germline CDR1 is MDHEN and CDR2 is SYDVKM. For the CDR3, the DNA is TGTGCCAGCAGTTTAACCGGGACCCCGACCTACGAGCAGTACTTC. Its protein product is CASSLTGTPTYEQYF.

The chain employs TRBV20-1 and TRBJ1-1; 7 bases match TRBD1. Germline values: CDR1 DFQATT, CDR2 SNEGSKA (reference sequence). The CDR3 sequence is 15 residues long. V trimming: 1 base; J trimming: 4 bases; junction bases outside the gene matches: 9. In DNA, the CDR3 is TGCAGTGCTAGAGCCTACAGGGGATGGGGCACTGAAGCTTTCTTT. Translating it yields CSARAYRGWGTEAFF.

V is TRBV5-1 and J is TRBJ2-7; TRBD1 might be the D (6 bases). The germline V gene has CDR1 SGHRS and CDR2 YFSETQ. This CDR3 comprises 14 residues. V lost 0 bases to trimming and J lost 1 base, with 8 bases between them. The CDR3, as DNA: TGCGCCAGCAGCTTGGACACAGGGTCCTACGAGCAGTACTTC. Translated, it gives CASSLDTGSYEQYF.

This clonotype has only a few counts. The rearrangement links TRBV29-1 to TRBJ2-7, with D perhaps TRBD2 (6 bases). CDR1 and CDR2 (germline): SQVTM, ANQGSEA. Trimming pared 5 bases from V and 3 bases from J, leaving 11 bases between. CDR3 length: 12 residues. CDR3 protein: CSVIAESYEQYF. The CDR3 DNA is TGCAGCGTTATAGCGGAAAGCTACGAGCAGTACTTC.

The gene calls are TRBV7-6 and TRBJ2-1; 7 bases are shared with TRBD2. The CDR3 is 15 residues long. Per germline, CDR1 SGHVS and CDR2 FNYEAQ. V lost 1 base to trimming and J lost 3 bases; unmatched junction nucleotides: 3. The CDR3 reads CASSLGVAGYNEQFF. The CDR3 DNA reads TGTGCCAGCAGCTTAGGAGTAGCGGGCTACAATGAGCAGTTCTTC.

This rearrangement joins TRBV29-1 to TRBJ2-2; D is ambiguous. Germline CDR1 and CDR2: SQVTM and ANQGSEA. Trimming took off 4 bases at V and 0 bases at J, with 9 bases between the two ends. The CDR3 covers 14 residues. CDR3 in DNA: TGCAGCGTTGGTTACGCAGCGAACACCGGGGAGCTGTTTTTT. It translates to CSVGYAANTGELFF.

CDR3 sequence reads: CSASQGQPQHF. The CDR3, as DNA: TGCAGTGCTAGTCAGGGTCAGCCCCAGCATTTT. The rearrangement uses TRBV20-1 and TRBJ1-5; possibly TRBD1 for D (5 bases). Deletions cut 3 bases from V and 6 bases from J, with 6 bases between. CDR1 is DFQATT, CDR2 SNEGSKA, per germline (reference sequence). CDR3 size: 11 residues.

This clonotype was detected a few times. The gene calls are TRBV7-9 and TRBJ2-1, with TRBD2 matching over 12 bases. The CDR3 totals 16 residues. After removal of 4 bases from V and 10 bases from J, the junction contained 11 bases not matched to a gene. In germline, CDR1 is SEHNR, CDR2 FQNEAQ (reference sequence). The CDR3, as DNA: TGTGCCAGCAGCTCAGGGCGACTAGCGGGAGAGGAGGAGCAGTTCTTC. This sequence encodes CASSSGRLAGEEEQFF.

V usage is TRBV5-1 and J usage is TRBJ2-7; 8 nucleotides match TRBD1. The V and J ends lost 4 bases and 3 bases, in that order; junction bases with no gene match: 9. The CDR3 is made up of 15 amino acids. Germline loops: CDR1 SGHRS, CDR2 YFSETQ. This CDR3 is CASSASTGVGYEQYF. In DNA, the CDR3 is TGCGCCAGCAGCGCCTCGACAGGGGTGGGCTACGAGCAGTACTTC.

The CDR3 region has the DNA TGTGCCAGCAGCCAGCTGATAGGTAGCGGGACCGCCTACGAGCAGTACTTC. Its translation: CASSQLIGSGTAYEQYF. The chain recombines TRBV4-2 with TRBJ2-4, with 8 nucleotides matching TRBD2. The J call could be wrong; TRBJ2-7 is a better fit for the DNA end. This CDR3 contains 17 residues. Germline values: CDR1 LGHNA, CDR2 YNFKEQ.

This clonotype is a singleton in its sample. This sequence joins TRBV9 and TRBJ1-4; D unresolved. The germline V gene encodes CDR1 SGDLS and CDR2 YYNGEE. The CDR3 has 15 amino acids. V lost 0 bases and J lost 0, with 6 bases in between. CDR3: CASSVAPATNEKLFF. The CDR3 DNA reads TGTGCCAGCAGCGTAGCTCCGGCAACTAATGAAAAACTGTTTTTT.

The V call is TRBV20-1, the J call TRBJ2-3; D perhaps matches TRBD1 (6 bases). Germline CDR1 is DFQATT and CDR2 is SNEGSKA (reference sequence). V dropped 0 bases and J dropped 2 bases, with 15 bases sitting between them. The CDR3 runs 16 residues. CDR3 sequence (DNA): TGCAGTGCTAGAGATCTGACAGGACACTACACAGATACGCAGTATTTT. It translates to CSARDLTGHYTDTQYF.